A selection of T cell receptor beta chains follows, all from one sample in a study of cytomegalovirus exposure and HLA in healthy donors. Only in-frame clones appear in the TCRdb table, and some are missing; sequencing was by immunoSEQ multiplex PCR. The sample has about 170,000 clones, more than 75% seen once. Input material: PBMCs. The receptor set was obtained from a young man in good health and CMV-seropositive. CDR3s include the opening cysteine and the closing phenylalanine or tryptophan. A D gene is named only where the DNA matches it firmly. A clone size is listed for some rows: how often the clone was seen (once, few, many), or a class if it is expanded.

cdr3_nt cdr3_aa j_call v_call d_call clone_size
TGTGCCATCGGGCCTTCGGCGACTGAAGCTTTCTTT CAIGPSATEAFF TRBJ1-1 TRBV10-3 NA NA
TGCGCCAGCAGCCAAGATAAAGCCGGCGGGACGCCCCTCCACTTT CASSQDKAGGTPLHF TRBJ1-6 TRBV4-3 NA once
TGTGCCAGCATGACTAGCGGGAGTTTATCCTACAATGAGCAGTTCTTC CASMTSGSLSYNEQFF TRBJ2-1 TRBV13 TRBD2 NA
TGTGCCATCAGTTTAGCGGGAGAGAATGAGCAGTTCTTC CAISLAGENEQFF TRBJ2-1 TRBV10-3 TRBD2 NA
TGCGCCAGCAGCTTGGCGCAGGGGGGGAACACTGAAGCTTTCTTT CASSLAQGGNTEAFF TRBJ1-1 TRBV5-1 TRBD1 NA
TGTGCCAGCAGCGTAGGCCGCGGGGAGACCCAGTACTTC CASSVGRGETQYF TRBJ2-5 TRBV9 NA NA
TGTGCTAGTGGTTCCTCCGGACTAGCGGGAGGAGTTAATGAGCAGTTCTTC CASGSSGLAGGVNEQFF TRBJ2-1 TRBV12-5 TRBD2 NA
TGTGCCAGCAGCGTAGATCCTGGGCAGGCAAACCCTAACTATGGCTACACCTTC CASSVDPGQANPNYGYTF TRBJ1-2 TRBV9 NA NA
TGTGCCAGCAGTTCGGGAGGGGGAACCGGGGAGCTGTTTTTT CASSSGGGTGELFF TRBJ2-2 TRBV27 TRBD2 NA
TGTGCCAGCAGTCAAACTCCCCCTGGGAGGCACCACTTC CASSQTPPGRHHF TRBJ1-2 TRBV28 NA NA
TGTGCCAGCAGCTTAGGGGCTCATGAGCAGTTCTTC CASSLGAHEQFF TRBJ2-1 TRBV7-6 NA NA
TGTGCCAGCAGTGATAAGGGACAGCCTCTAAAAGCTTTCTTT CASSDKGQPLKAFF TRBJ1-1 TRBV6-5 TRBD1 NA
TGTGCCAGCAGCTTGGGGGCCGGCCGAGAGACCCAGTACTTC CASSLGAGRETQYF TRBJ2-5 TRBV5-5 NA NA
TGTGCCAGCAGTTTAGTGGGTGGGACACGGGCCCAGCATTTT CASSLVGGTRAQHF TRBJ1-5 TRBV28 NA NA
TGTGCCAGCAGTTTATCGCTTAGCCCACCCCAGTTCTTC CASSLSLSPPQFF TRBJ2-1 TRBV27 NA NA
TGTGCCAGCTCCCGAGGACAGGACTATGGCTACACCTTC CASSRGQDYGYTF TRBJ1-2 TRBV18 TRBD1 NA
TGTGCCAGCAGTACAGAAGGATATCAGCCCCAGCATTTT CASSTEGYQPQHF TRBJ1-5 TRBV7-2 NA NA
TGTGCCAGCTTGGATCAGGCCCACACCGGGGAGCTGTTTTTT CASLDQAHTGELFF TRBJ2-2 TRBV2 NA NA